The 8 T cell receptor beta chains reported below all come from one sample, sequenced in a study of spatial heterogeneity in lung cancer. Study results and caveats: Within tumors, counts of expanded alpha and beta TCRs tracked tumor mutation counts.

Noted time point: sample taken at primary tumor resection. No antigens are known for them. A single record per CDR3 protein comes from TCRdb applying MiXCR to the 5' RACE reads. The sample carries 9,500 to 12,000 distinct CDR3 sequences, more than 12% recorded once. This material consisted of lung tumor tissue, taken at surgery. The origin of the receptors is a male donor with early-stage non-small cell lung cancer.

This clonotype has ten or more counts. The J gene is TRBJ2-2, the V gene TRBV6-4, with 7 bases that match TRBD1. This CDR3 contains 15 residues. Germline assignment: CDR1 MRHNA and CDR2 SNTAGT. V lost 0 bases, J lost 4 bases, and 2 bases stayed unmatched. The CDR3 nucleotides are TGTGCCAGCAGTGACTCCGCAGGGGGCACCGGGGAGCTGTTTTTT. Its protein is CASSDSAGGTGELFF.

The chain carries TRBV29-1 and TRBJ2-1, with TRBD2 as a possible D gene (5 bases). There are 14 residues in the CDR3. Germline values: CDR1 SQVTM, CDR2 ANQGSEA. Trimming took off 3 bases at V and 3 bases at J, with 12 bases between the two ends. CDR3 sequence: CSVESGSFYNEQFF. DNA for the CDR3: TGCAGCGTTGAGTCTGGGAGTTTCTACAATGAGCAGTTCTTC.

This clonotype was seen repeatedly, ten times or more. The chain uses TRBV29-1 and TRBJ2-1, with D perhaps being TRBD1 or TRBD2 (7 bases each). Deletions cut 3 bases from V and 0 bases from J, with 12 bases between. This CDR3 comprises 15 residues. Germline CDR1 and CDR2: SQVTM and ANQGSEA. The CDR3, as DNA: TGCAGCGTTGAGGGAGGGGACAGCTCCTACAATGAGCAGTTCTTC. Translating gives CSVEGGDSSYNEQFF.

This clonotype ranks as medium-sized. This chain connects TRBV18 to TRBJ1-1, with TRBD1 matching 7 bases. This CDR3 comprises 16 residues. The junction had 19 bases not matched to a gene; V was cut back by 5 bases and J by 10 bases. In germline, CDR1 is KGHSH, CDR2 LQKENI. The CDR3 coding sequence is TGTGCCAGCTCAGCCGACAGGGTGAAGCGGATTGCGGGAGCTTTCTTT. Protein product: CASSADRVKRIAGAFF.

The V and J genes are TRBV5-6 and TRBJ2-7; 7 nucleotides line up with TRBD1. Trimming at V came to 6 bases and at J to 5 bases, leaving 8 bases not matched to a gene. The germline V gene encodes CDR1 SGHDT and CDR2 YYEEEE. CDR3 size: 13 residues. CDR3 sequence: CASKRTGTNEQYF. Here the CDR3 DNA reads TGTGCCAGCAAACGGACAGGAACAAACGAGCAGTACTTC. Variable domain in full (rest from reference TRBV5-6 and TRBJ2-7): DAGVTQSPTHLIKTRGQQVTLRCSPKSGHDTVSWYQQALGQGPQFIFQYYEEEERQRGNFPDRFSGHQFPNYSSELNVNALLLGDSALYLCASKRTGTNEQYFGPGTRLTVT.

This clonotype is categorized as medium-sized. The V gene is TRBV6-5, the J gene TRBJ1-6; unclear D gene. The germline gives CDR1 MNHEY, CDR2 SVGAGI. Deletions cut 7 bases from V and 5 bases from J, with 9 bases between. The CDR3 sequence is 13 residues long. CDR3 residues: CASKRAHNSPLHF. The CDR3 coding sequence is TGTGCCAGCAAACGGGCTCATAATTCACCCCTCCACTTT.

This clonotype was observed at least ten times. The DNA for the CDR3 is TGTGCCAGCAGCCCTCATGCGGGAGCTCAAGAGACCCAGTACTTC. It encodes CASSPHAGAQETQYF. The rearrangement links TRBV9 to TRBJ2-5; TRBD2 aligns across 7 bases. The CDR3 runs to 15 residues. Germline CDR1 reads SGDLS; CDR2 reads YYNGEE. The V and J ends lost 4 bases and 2 bases, in that order; junction bases with no gene match: 8.

The chain has TRBV7-8 and TRBJ2-7; 9 positions agree with TRBD1. The CDR3 has 15 residues. V dropped 5 bases and J dropped 5; count of bases not matched to a gene: 10. The germline V gene encodes CDR1 SGHVS and CDR2 FQNEAQ. This CDR3 is CASSTHRGRRDEQYF. The CDR3 DNA reads TGTGCCAGCAGCACCCACAGGGGGCGCAGGGACGAGCAGTACTTC.